The 23 T cell receptor beta chains given below trace back to one sample, sequenced in a study of regulatory and conventional T cells in RAG deficiency. Data came from immunoSEQ multiplex PCR; TCRdb stores just in-frame clones and leaves some out. The sample has about 30,000 clones; around 96% are singletons. The sorted conventional CD4+ T cells were CD25-low and CD127-high, with genomic DNA sequenced. This sample also appeared in a second study, on regulatory T cells. According to that study: The PCR used 52 TRBV and 13 TRBJ primers.

Sequencing was done on a sample of CD25- CD4+ T cells sorted from blood. The receptors stem from a human donor in good health.

The chain joins TRBV28 to TRBJ2-7; 11 bases align to TRBD1. The CDR3 contains 15 residues. Germline CDR1 is MDHEN and CDR2 is SYDVKM. The trim removed 1 base at V and 3 bases at J, leaving 2 bases unmatched. CDR3 sequence reads: CASSLYGTGGYEQYF. The DNA of the CDR3 is TGTGCCAGCAGTTTATATGGGACAGGGGGCTACGAGCAGTACTTC.

The chain couples TRBV11-2 to TRBJ2-3; tentative D call: TRBD1 (6 bases). Germline V gene lookup returns CDR1 SGHAT and CDR2 FQNNGV. V was cut by 2 bases and J by 1 base, with 13 bases left in between. The CDR3 loop spans 16 amino acids. CDR3 bases: TGTGCCAGCAGCTTACCCGACAGGAGACGCACAGATACGCAGTATTTT. Translation gives CASSLPDRRRTDTQYF.

This clone showed up just once. This rearrangement joins TRBV4-1 to TRBJ2-2, with 10 bases fitting TRBD2. Germline trimming cut 2 bases from V and 0 bases from J; bases unmatched to any gene: 12. CDR1 is MGHRA and CDR2 is YSYEKL in the germline V gene. This CDR3 is 20 amino acids long. This CDR3 reads CASSQSGTSVGTANTGELFF. Here the CDR3 DNA reads TGCGCCAGCAGCCAATCCGGGACTAGCGTGGGTACCGCGAACACCGGGGAGCTGTTTTTT.

This clone was detected only a few times. The rearrangement links TRBV2 to TRBJ2-6, with a tentative D call TRBD2 (5 bases). V was trimmed by 8 bases and J by 3 bases, leaving 14 bases between them. There are 15 residues in the CDR3. Germline CDR1 and CDR2: SNHLY and FYNNEI. Here the CDR3 DNA reads TGTGCCAGCGCCTTGGACTTGAGTGGGGCCAACGTCCTGACTTTC. This codes for CASALDLSGANVLTF. Full variable domain (remainder filled in from reference TRBV2 and TRBJ2-6): EPEVTQTPSHQVTQMGQEVILRCVPISNHLYFYWYRQILGQKVEFLVSFYNNEISEKSEIFDDQFSVERPDGSNFTLKIRSTKLEDSAMYFCASALDLSGANVLTFGAGSRLTVL.

This chain uses TRBV7-6 with TRBJ1-1, with D maybe TRBD1 (5 bases). V lost 8 bases and J lost 3, with 13 bases in between. The CDR3 has 13 residues. Germline V gene lookup returns CDR1 SGHVS and CDR2 FNYEAQ. The CDR3 DNA follows: TGTGCCAGCGGGCCAGGGTGGGACACTGAAGCTTTCTTT. Translated: CASGPGWDTEAFF.

The CDR3 region is CASSGGLAGGIDTQYF. The CDR3 nucleotides read TGTGCCAGCAGCGGGGGACTAGCGGGGGGGATAGATACGCAGTATTTT. The gene calls are TRBV9 and TRBJ2-3; 16 positions agree with TRBD2. Trimming at V came to 3 bases and at J to 5 bases, leaving 3 bases not matched to a gene. This CDR3 has 16 residues. CDR1 and CDR2 (germline): SGDLS, YYNGEE. The full variable domain, completed using reference TRBV9 and TRBJ2-3, is DSGVTQTPKHLITATGQRVTLRCSPRSGDLSVYWYQQSLDQGLQFLIQYYNGEERAKGNILERFSAQQFPDLHSELNLSSLELGDSALYFCASSGGLAGGIDTQYFGPGTRLTVL.

This sequence joins TRBV2 and TRBJ1-1; 7 bases agree with TRBD1. The CDR3 runs to 13 residues. Germline CDR1 is SNHLY and CDR2 is FYNNEI. J was trimmed by 11 bases and V by 8 bases; bases with no gene match: 14. DNA for the CDR3: TGTGCCAGCGAGGAGACAGGGCTCCTAAGTGCTTTCTTT. It codes for CASEETGLLSAFF.

Regarding this clone: Sequence at one end of the junction differs from germline and may be a read error. Within the sample, other DNA sequences also encode this same CDR3. J is TRBJ1-6 and V is TRBV4-2; no clear D. The CDR3 runs to 17 residues. Germline V gives CDR1 LGHNA, CDR2 YNFKEQ. CDR3 protein: CASSQEVGRIGNSPLHF. As DNA, the CDR3 is TGTGCCAGCAGCCAAGAGGTCGGGAGGATAGGGAATTCCCCCCTCCACTTT.

V usage is TRBV19 and J usage is TRBJ2-3, with 12 positions matching TRBD2. Unmatched junction bases numbered 4, after V lost 4 bases and J lost 5 bases. CDR3 size: 15 residues. Germline loops: CDR1 LNHDA, CDR2 SQIVND (reference sequence). CDR3 in amino acids: CASSKRLAGVDTQYF. CDR3 coding DNA: TGTGCCAGTAGTAAAAGACTAGCGGGGGTAGATACGCAGTATTTT.

This clone is a singleton in its sample. This chain connects TRBV29-1 to TRBJ1-1; D uncertain. This CDR3 spans 11 amino acids. Looked up from germline, CDR1 is SQVTM and CDR2 is ANQGSEA. V gave up 1 base and J gave up 11 bases, with 11 bases separating them. CDR3 sequence: CSVEGGGQAFF. The CDR3 bases are TGCAGCGTTGAAGGGGGAGGTCAGGCTTTCTTT.

This chain connects TRBV28 to TRBJ1-1, with a weak D call TRBD1 (6 bases). The CDR3 has 14 residues. Trimming took 6 bases from V and 5 from J, leaving 16 bases between them. CDR1 and CDR2 from the germline V gene are MDHEN and SYDVKM. The CDR3 DNA is TGTGCCAGCAGATCCAGACCGAGGGGGACTGAAGCTTTCTTT. This encodes CASRSRPRGTEAFF.

This chain connects TRBV7-9 to TRBJ2-5; maybe TRBD2 (7 bases). This CDR3 has 18 residues. In germline, CDR1 is SEHNR, CDR2 FQNEAQ (reference sequence). The germline V and J ends were trimmed by 2 bases and 3 bases, with 22 bases remaining between them. The CDR3 DNA sequence: TGTGCCAGCAGCTTAATAGTCGGAGTCAAGGGGGGGAAAGAGACCCAGTACTTC. It codes for CASSLIVGVKGGKETQYF. The variable domain in full, with the rest retrieved from reference TRBV7-9 and TRBJ2-5, is DTGVSQNPRHKITKRGQNVTFRCDPISEHNRLYWYRQTLGQGPEFLTYFQNEAQLEKSRLLSDRFSAERPKGSFSTLEIQRTEQGDSAMYLCASSLIVGVKGGKETQYFGPGTRLLVL.

Concerning this clone: One end of the junction does not line up with germline, which may come from a read error. V usage is TRBV7-2 and J usage is TRBJ1-1; D unresolved. This CDR3 comprises 15 residues. Germline V gene data show CDR1 as SGHTA and CDR2 as FQGNSA. Written as DNA, the CDR3 is TGTGCCAGCAGCGTAGCAATGGGCTTGAACACTGAAGCTTTCTTT. This encodes CASSVAMGLNTEAFF.

The genes are TRBV9 and TRBJ2-1; 8 nucleotides match TRBD2. CDR1 and CDR2 (germline): SGDLS, YYNGEE. V dropped 0 bases and J dropped 2; count of bases not matched to a gene: 1. The CDR3 sequence is 15 residues long. The CDR3 here is CASSVGAGAYNEQFF. Here the CDR3 DNA reads TGTGCCAGCAGCGTAGGAGCGGGGGCCTACAATGAGCAGTTCTTC.

This chain joins TRBV19 and TRBJ1-2, with TRBD1 identical over 7 bases. V was pared by 3 bases and J by 5 bases, with 6 bases of the junction left unmatched. Germline V gene lookup returns CDR1 LNHDA and CDR2 SQIVND (reference sequence). The CDR3 spans 14 residues. The DNA of the CDR3 is TGTGCCAGTAGTATTAGCAGGGGGACTTATGGCTACACCTTC. This encodes CASSISRGTYGYTF.

CDR3 nucleotide sequence: TGTGCCAGCAGCTTTGGACTAGCGGTCTCCTACAATGAGCAGTTCTTC. Its translation: CASSFGLAVSYNEQFF. The chain links TRBV5-5 to TRBJ2-1, with 10 bases lining up with TRBD2. The CDR3 contains 16 residues. Germline assignment: CDR1 SGHKS and CDR2 YYEKEE (reference sequence). V shed 2 bases and J 0 bases; nucleotides not matched to a gene: 2.

This clone appeared a single time. As DNA, the CDR3 is TGCGCCAGCAGAGCCAGGCAAGAAGATACGCAGTATTTT. It translates to CASRARQEDTQYF. This rearrangement joins TRBV5-1 to TRBJ2-3; unclear D gene. Trimming shortened V by 5 bases and J by 5 bases, and 12 bases separated the two germline ends. This CDR3 has 13 amino acids. Germline CDR1 SGHRS, CDR2 YFSETQ.

This chain uses TRBV5-1 with TRBJ2-2; possibly TRBD1 for D (6 bases). Germline lookup yields CDR1 SGHRS and CDR2 YFSETQ. This CDR3 region has 16 residues. Trimming pared 4 bases from V and 0 bases from J, leaving 13 bases between. As DNA, the CDR3 is TGCGCCAGCAGCCCCAGGGGCCTTCCGAACACCGGGGAGCTGTTTTTT. Protein: CASSPRGLPNTGELFF.

The chain is built from TRBV5-1 and TRBJ2-1; the D gene is possibly TRBD2 (6 bases). The CDR3 sequence is 18 residues long. The V gene's germline CDR1 is SGHRS and CDR2 YFSETQ. The ends were cut back, 6 bases at V and 0 bases at J, with 22 bases in the middle. Here the CDR3 reads CASTNHIVAEFSYNEQFF. The CDR3, as DNA: TGCGCCAGCACCAACCACATAGTAGCGGAGTTCTCCTACAATGAGCAGTTCTTC.

V is TRBV5-6 and J is TRBJ2-5, with TRBD2 matching over 8 bases. V lost 1 base, J lost 3 bases, and 2 bases stayed unmatched. Germline V gene lookup returns CDR1 SGHDT and CDR2 YYEEEE. The CDR3 runs to 14 residues. The CDR3 DNA reads TGTGCCAGCAGCTTGTACGGGGGGGAAGAGACCCAGTACTTC. It specifies CASSLYGGEETQYF.

The chain carries TRBV5-3 and TRBJ2-7, with D possibly being TRBD1 (5 bases). TRBV5-3 is identified as an open reading frame with a role that is uncertain. The CDR3 totals 11 residues. Trimming took off 10 bases at V and 7 bases at J, with 15 bases between the two ends. The DNA of the CDR3 is TGTGCCGGAAAAAGGGGTGCGGAGCAGTACTTC. Translated, it gives CAGKRGAEQYF.

The chain is built from TRBV25-1 and TRBJ2-2, with a weak D call TRBD1 (5 bases). The CDR3 covers 14 residues. Germline CDR1 reads MGHDK; CDR2 reads SYGVNS. Trimming removed 3 bases from V and 1 base from J, with 6 bases in between. The CDR3 reads CASSETVNTGELFF. As DNA, the CDR3 is TGTGCCAGCAGTGAGACAGTGAACACCGGGGAGCTGTTTTTT.

CDR3 sequence (DNA): TGTGCCAGCAGCTCCGCCAGCTCTGGGGCCAACGTCCTGACTTTC. Protein: CASSSASSGANVLTF. The chain has TRBV5-4 and TRBJ2-6; D not resolved. V gave up 3 bases and J gave up 0 bases, with 7 bases separating them. The CDR3 is 15 amino acids. CDR1 and CDR2 from the germline V gene are SGHNT and YYREEE (reference sequence).